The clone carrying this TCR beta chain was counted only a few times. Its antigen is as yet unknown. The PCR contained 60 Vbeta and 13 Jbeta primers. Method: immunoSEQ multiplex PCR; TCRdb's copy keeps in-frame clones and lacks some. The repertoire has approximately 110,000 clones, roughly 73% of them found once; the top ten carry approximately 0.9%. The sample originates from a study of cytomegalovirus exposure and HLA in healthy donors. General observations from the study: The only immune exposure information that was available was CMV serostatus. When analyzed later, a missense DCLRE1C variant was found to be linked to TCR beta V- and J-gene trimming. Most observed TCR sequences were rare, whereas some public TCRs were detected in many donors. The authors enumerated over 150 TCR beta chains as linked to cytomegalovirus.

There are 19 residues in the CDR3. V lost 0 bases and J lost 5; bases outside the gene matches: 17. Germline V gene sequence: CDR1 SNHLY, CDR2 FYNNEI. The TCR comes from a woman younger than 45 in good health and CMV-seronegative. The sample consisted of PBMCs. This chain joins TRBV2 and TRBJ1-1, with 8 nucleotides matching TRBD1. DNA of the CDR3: TGTGCCAGCAGTGAAGCGCTTCAATTACAGGGGGTCCGAGGGACTGAAGCTTTCTTT. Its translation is CASSEALQLQGVRGTEAFF.